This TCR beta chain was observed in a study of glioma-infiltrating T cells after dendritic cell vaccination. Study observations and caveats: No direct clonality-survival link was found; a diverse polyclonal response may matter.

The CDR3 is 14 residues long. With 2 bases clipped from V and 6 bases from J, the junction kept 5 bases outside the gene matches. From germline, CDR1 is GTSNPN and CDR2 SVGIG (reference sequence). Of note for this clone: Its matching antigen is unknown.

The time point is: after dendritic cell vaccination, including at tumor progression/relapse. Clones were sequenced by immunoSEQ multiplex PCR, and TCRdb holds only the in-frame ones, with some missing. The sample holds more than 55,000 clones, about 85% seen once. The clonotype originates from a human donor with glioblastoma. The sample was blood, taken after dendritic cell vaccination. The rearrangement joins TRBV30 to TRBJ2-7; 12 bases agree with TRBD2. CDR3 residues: CAWSLLGLAGEQYF. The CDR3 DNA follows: TGTGCCTGGAGTCTCCTGGGACTAGCGGGCGAGCAGTACTTC.